This T cell receptor (beta chain) was sequenced in a study of blood T cell repertoires in COVID-19. Study details: The origin of the acute and convalescent COVID-19 samples was the United States, Italy and Spain. T cells, B-cell-depleted T cells, or PBMCs supplied cDNA or gDNA.

The ends were cut back, 3 bases at V and 10 bases at J, with 15 bases in the middle. The length of the CDR3 is 13 residues. The germline V gene has CDR1 SEHNR and CDR2 FQNEAQ (reference sequence). How the authors handled the data: Amplified reference gene primers provided the basis for estimating nucleated cell counts. Measured with immunoSEQ multiplex PCR; TCRdb has only the in-frame clones, and not every one. V, J and clone size are those of that table, while D and trimming were read from the DNA. The table shows about 150,000 clones, with 80% to 90% occurring only once. The TCR originated in a woman of 80 years or more with COVID-19, enrolled during active disease. The J gene is TRBJ2-5, the V gene TRBV7-9; possible D gene TRBD2, 7 bases. Sample: peripheral blood. The CDR3 nucleotides are TGTGCCAGCAGCTTTGGGGGGGCATTGGACCAGTACTTC. This sequence encodes CASSFGGALDQYF. The full variable domain, in which reference TRBV7-9 and TRBJ2-5 provide the parts outside the CDR3, is DTGVSQNPRHKITKRGQNVTFRCDPISEHNRLYWYRQTLGQGPEFLTYFQNEAQLEKSRLLSDRFSAERPKGSFSTLEIQRTEQGDSAMYLCASSFGGALDQYFGPGTRLLVL.